This TCR beta chain came from a study of blood T cell repertoires in COVID-19 (dated by TCRdb to the early 2020s). Some background on the complete study: Collaborator samples came from the United States, Italy and Spain and covered acute and convalescent phases of COVID-19. The material from the prospective study consisted of cDNA or gDNA derived from T cells, B-cell-depleted T cells, or PBMCs. The dataset comprised deeply sampled blood TCRbeta repertoires from subjects exposed to, actively infected with, or recovered from COVID-19. The repertoires were released in a freely available public database meant as a resource for research on the immune response to SARS-CoV-2. Samples were obtained from the ongoing ImmuneRACE study (first 160 participants) and from roughly 1,300 subjects provided by 6 global collaborators. The sample metadata nearly always contained a de-identified subject ID, COVID-19 status, age in years and sex. Where available, HLA class I and class II types were obtained from metadata supplied by the sample provider rather than from assay-based typing.

In Seattle, one collaborating source enrolled patients while the infection was active and tracked those patients longitudinally over the course of disease. Collaborating institutions collected whole blood in K2EDTA tubes following their own protocols. For TCRbeta analysis, collaborator samples were shipped as frozen whole blood, as isolated PBMCs, or as DNA extracted from either sample type. TCRbeta CDR3 regions were amplified from genomic DNA using the immunoSEQ Assay, a bias-controlled multiplex PCR. The authors' pipeline ran thus. Nucleated cell counts per sample were estimated from amplification of reference gene primers within the assay. To quantify the absolute abundance of each unique TCRbeta CDR3 rearrangement, sequence reads were collapsed and filtered. For each sample, productive Simpson clonality was calculated as the square root of Simpson's diversity index over productive rearrangements. TCRdb carries this immuneACCESS record with in-frame sequences only. Its versions omit some clonotypes, under half of them owing to an unresolved V gene in the studies checked, with the rest unexplained. Clone size and the V and J calls come from that table; the DNA yielded D and trimming. This sample holds around 260,000 clones; roughly 90% were observed only once. In total, the top ten clones hold 2% to 2.5% of the sample.

The CDR3 sequence holds 14 residues, the cysteine and phenylalanine included. The kept DNA is CDR3 alone, 42 bases in frame from the first base. At the junction V is shortened by 6 bases and J by 11 bases, with 17 bases in between. Reading the germline V gene (reference sequence) gives CDR1 MNHEY and CDR2 SMNVEV. Note on this clone: No antigen is known for it. Base-call qualities are not available, and no considerably larger clone is one nucleotide away.

Here is what the overall study found, with its caveats: The quantity of clinical and demographic metadata differed by source and by participant and was supplied without curation.

This TCR derives from a woman aged 25-40 years with COVID-19, enrolled during active disease. Material: peripheral blood. The sequence joins TRBV27 to TRBJ1-6; TRBD1 might be the D gene, on 5 matching bases. For the CDR3, the sequence is CASSLTEGAPPLHF. The DNA sequence is as follows: TGTGCCAGCAGCCTAACGGAAGGGGCACCACCCCTCCACTTT.